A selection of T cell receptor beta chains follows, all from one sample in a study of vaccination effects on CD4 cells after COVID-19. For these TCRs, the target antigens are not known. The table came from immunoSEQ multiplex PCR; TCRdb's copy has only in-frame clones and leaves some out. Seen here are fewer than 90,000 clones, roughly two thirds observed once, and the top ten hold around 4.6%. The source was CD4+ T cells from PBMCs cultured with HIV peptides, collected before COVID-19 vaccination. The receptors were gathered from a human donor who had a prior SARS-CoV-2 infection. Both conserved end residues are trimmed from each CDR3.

ASSLDWRAVAF | TRBV5-6
ASSVRVVYT | TRBV2
ASSRGQKSYEQY | TRBV18
ASSLAPSGRAGETQY | TRBV5-1
ASLRSSYNEQF | TRBV6-5
ASSQGFGRLSYEQY | TRBV4-1
ASSLQHLNTEAF | TRBV5-1
ASTSDNHLQPQH | TRBV2
AWSVSLGYISNQPQH | TRBV30
AISKLAGIYNEQF | TRBV10-3
ASSLGWTGLSYGYT | TRBV5-5
ASSFDRVHSPLH | TRBV11-2
ASSSTDTQY | TRBV3-1/TRBV3-2
ASSVRSGVGNEQF | TRBV9
ASSYRGFGYGYT | TRBV6-2/TRBV6-3
ASSIDRGISYNEQF | TRBV19
ASSAVGGYT | TRBV19